This entry is about one T cell receptor (beta chain). These data originate in a study of CD8 T cells in Susac syndrome. CD8+ and CD4+ T cells from blood underwent TCR beta sequencing, which was carried out in a high-throughput format. Those who served as multiple sclerosis controls were treatment-naive patients with stable or active relapsing-remitting disease. TEMRA cells were enriched by FACS, and CD4+ and CD8+ T cells were negatively isolated. RNA, at about 0.5 to 1 ug, was reverse transcribed with random hexamers. Amplification of TCR beta CDR3 by immunoSEQ multiplex PCR spanned 54 Vbeta and 13 Jbeta. Each CDR3 protein gets one entry after TCRdb re-called the immunoSEQ multiplex PCR reads with MiXCR. The sample includes tens of thousands of distinct CDR3 sequences, approximately 94% of them seen just once. Per germline, CDR1 MNHEY and CDR2 SVGAGI. CDR3 size: 14 residues. V was clipped by 9 bases and J by 4 bases, with 16 bases between them.

The chain employs TRBV6-5 and TRBJ1-3, with D hard to call. Sequenced: CD8+ T cells from PBMCs. The source of this sequence is a human donor with multiple sclerosis. CDR3 sequence reads: CASRPRGFGNTIYF. DNA of the CDR3: TGTGCCAGTAGGCCTCGGGGATTCGGAAACACCATATATTTT.